This record looks at one T cell receptor beta chain sequence and its context. This receptor's antigen is unknown. Base qualities are not provided; no much larger clone lies one nucleotide away. Looking up the germline V gene yields CDR1 MDHEN and CDR2 SYDVKM. Ends trimmed: V by 6 bases, J by 5 bases; bases unmatched to a gene: 6. Its CDR3 holds 15 amino acids, cysteine through phenylalanine. The CDR3 DNA has 45 bases and is translated from base 1. The library was built by means of 5' RACE. For sequencing, an Illumina HiSeq 2000 was employed. Template switching introduced a universal primer binding site; the final cDNA contained a unique molecular identifier, enabling accurate counting of TCR cDNA molecules. Specific primers in the conserved constant-segment region were used to synthesize first-strand cDNA for the TCR alpha and beta chains. Each cDNA library was double barcoded, with a SMART-Mk sample barcode plus Illumina barcodes, to control for contamination. TruSeq adapter sequences along with Illumina sample barcodes were introduced in two successive PCR steps. Sequencing of the TCR alpha and beta cDNA libraries was done on the Illumina HiSeq platform using custom primers. The study's processing was this. Unique molecular identifiers were extracted from raw reads with MiGEC, and CDR3 positions were determined with MiXCR. Recombination models were inferred per individual with the repgenHMM and IGoR tools using an EM algorithm. Shared clonotype analysis was performed with the tcR package in R, normalizing sharing by the product of cloneset sizes. Out-of-frame nonproductive sequences were analyzed to study raw recombination free of thymic and clonal selection effects. TCRdb itself trimmed the public reads at Q25 with fastp, ran MiXCR and retained productive beta chains. Identical CDR3 protein sequences are pooled into one entry, listed with their most common genes and DNA. The V and J calls come from TCRdb's annotation, not from the publication. This sample is represented by a few hundred thousand distinct CDR3 sequences; approximately 9.6% of them were singletons. The leading ten clones occupy around 3.1% of the sample.

The sample belongs to a study of identical twins (dated by TCRdb to 2016 to 2018). Regarding the research as a whole: TCR alpha and beta repertoires from monozygotic twins, unrelated adults of various ages and cord blood were deep-sequenced to test whether fetal clonotypes persist. Replicate twin experiments were performed at different times using different library preparation protocols to rule out contamination. Overall study outcomes, separate from this receptor: Out-of-frame TCR alpha sequences shared between twins showed an excess of low generation-probability sequences compared with coincidental sharing between unrelated individuals. Out-of-frame TCR alpha sharing in monozygotic twins was systematically underestimated by recombination models, whereas sharing between unrelated individuals was in agreement with the recombination models. The excess sharing between twins in beta out-of-frame sequences was weaker because fewer shared sequences reduced the signal-to-noise ratio. Zero-insertion analyses could be partly confounded by invariant T cells such as MAIT and iNKT, though diverse VJ usage argued against such confounding for most clonotypes. Fewer insertions were carried by abundant cord blood beta clonotypes; a weaker similar trend was observed in young adult naive repertoires, while no such trend was observed in memory repertoires. Conclusions relied on cross-sectional statistical analysis, since the same donors could not be followed over many years.

All donors were healthy Caucasians. The twin cohort consisted of three pairs of female monozygotic twins, all aged roughly 18 to 30 years. Peripheral blood mononuclear cells were used as the source from which RNA for TCR libraries was isolated. These data were also reused for a study on yellow fever vaccine responses in identical twins. According to the second study: The T cell response to vaccination in identical twins was reported by the authors to appear partly convergent and partly personalized. Focusing on identical twins, the study followed the T cell clones that responded to the vaccine, and did so with precision.

This clonotype originated in a woman aged 18-29 years in good health. This chain is built from TRBV28 and TRBJ2-7; 14 bases in the junction line up with TRBD2. Sequenced sample: PBMCs. This receptor carries the CDR3 CASRSSGLAGDEQYF. The DNA sequence is as follows: TGTGCCAGCAGGTCCTCGGGACTAGCGGGAGACGAGCAGTACTTC.